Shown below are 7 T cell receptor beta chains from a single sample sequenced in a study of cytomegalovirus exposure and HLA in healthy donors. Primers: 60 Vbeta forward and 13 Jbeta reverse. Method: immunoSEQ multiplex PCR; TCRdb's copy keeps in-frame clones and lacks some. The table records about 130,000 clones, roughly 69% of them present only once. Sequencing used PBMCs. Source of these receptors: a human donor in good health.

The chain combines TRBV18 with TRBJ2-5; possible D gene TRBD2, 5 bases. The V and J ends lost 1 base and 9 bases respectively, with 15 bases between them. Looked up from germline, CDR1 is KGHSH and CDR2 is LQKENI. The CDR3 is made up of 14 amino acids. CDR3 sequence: CASSPQADLQAQYF. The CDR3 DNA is TGTGCCAGCTCACCACAAGCGGACCTGCAGGCCCAGTACTTC.

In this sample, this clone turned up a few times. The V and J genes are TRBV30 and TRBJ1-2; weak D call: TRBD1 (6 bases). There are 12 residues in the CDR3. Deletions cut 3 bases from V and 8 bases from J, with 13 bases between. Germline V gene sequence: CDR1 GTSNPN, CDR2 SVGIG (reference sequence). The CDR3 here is CAWSETGEGYTF. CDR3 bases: TGTGCCTGGAGCGAGACAGGAGAGGGCTACACCTTC.

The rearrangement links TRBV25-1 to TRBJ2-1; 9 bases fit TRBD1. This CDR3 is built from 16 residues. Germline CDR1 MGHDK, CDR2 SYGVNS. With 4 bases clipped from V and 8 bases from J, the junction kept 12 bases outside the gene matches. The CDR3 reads CASSATGTGRVYEQFF. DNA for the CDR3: TGTGCCAGCAGTGCAACCGGGACAGGGCGCGTTTATGAGCAGTTCTTC.

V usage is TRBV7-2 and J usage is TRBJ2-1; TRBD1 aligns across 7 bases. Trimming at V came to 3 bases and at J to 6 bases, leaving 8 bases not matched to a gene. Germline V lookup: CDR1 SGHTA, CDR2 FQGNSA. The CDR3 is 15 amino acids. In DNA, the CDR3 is TGTGCCAGCAGCTTCCTTTGGACAGGAGGCAATGAGCAGTTCTTC. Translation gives CASSFLWTGGNEQFF.

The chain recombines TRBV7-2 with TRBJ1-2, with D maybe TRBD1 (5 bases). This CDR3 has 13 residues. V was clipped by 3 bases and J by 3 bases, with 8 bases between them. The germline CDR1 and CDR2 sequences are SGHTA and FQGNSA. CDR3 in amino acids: CASSLEGYYGYTF. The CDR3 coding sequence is TGTGCCAGCAGCTTGGAGGGGTACTATGGCTACACCTTC.

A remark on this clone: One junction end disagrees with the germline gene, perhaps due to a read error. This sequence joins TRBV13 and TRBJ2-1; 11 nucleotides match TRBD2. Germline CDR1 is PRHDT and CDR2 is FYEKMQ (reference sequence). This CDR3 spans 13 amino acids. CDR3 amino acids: CASRLAGGNEQFF. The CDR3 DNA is TGTGCCAGCAGATTAGCGGGGGGGAATGAGCAGTTCTTC.

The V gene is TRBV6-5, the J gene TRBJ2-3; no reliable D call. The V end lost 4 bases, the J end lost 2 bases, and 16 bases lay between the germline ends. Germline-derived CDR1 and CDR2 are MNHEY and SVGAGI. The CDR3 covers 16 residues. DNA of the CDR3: TGTGCCAGCAGTTCCTCCTTTACATGGCTCACAGATACGCAGTATTTT. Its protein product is CASSSSFTWLTDTQYF.